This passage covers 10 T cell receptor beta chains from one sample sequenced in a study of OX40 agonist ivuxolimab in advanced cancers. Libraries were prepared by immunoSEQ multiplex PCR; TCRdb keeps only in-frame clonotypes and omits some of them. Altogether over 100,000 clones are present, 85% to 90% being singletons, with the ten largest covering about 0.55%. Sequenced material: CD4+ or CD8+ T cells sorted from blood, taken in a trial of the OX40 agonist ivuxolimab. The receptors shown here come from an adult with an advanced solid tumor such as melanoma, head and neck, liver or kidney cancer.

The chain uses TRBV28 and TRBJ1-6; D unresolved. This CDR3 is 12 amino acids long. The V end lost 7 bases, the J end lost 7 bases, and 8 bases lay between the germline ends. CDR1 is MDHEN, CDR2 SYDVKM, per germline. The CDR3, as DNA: TGTGCCAGCACTTACCGGAATTCACCCCTCCACTTT. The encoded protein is CASTYRNSPLHF.

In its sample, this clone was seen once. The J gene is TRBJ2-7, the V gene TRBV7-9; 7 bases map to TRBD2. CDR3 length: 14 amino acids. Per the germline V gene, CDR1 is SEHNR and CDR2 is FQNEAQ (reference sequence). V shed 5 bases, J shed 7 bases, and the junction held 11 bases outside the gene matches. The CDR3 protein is CASSAGLDFYEQYF. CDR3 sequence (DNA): TGTGCCAGCAGCGCCGGACTAGACTTTTATGAGCAGTACTTC.

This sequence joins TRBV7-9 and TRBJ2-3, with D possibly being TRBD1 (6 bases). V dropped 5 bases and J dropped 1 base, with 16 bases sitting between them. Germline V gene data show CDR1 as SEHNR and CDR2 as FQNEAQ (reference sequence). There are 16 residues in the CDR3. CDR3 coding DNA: TGTGCCAGCAGCCCTAAACAGGGACGGGGCACAGATACGCAGTATTTT. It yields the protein CASSPKQGRGTDTQYF.

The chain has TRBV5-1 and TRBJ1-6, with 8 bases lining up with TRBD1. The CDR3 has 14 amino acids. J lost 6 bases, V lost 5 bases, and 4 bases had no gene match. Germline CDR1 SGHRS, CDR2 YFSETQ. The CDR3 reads CASRQTGANSPLHF. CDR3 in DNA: TGCGCCAGCAGACAGACAGGGGCTAATTCACCCCTCCACTTT.

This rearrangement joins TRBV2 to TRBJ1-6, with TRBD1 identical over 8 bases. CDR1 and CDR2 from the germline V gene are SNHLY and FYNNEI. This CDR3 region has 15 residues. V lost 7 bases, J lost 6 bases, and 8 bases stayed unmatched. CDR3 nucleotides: TGTGCCAGCACAAATTTTGACAGGGGTAATTCACCCCTCCACTTT. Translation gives CASTNFDRGNSPLHF. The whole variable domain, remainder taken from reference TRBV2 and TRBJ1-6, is EPEVTQTPSHQVTQMGQEVILRCVPISNHLYFYWYRQILGQKVEFLVSFYNNEISEKSEIFDDQFSVERPDGSNFTLKIRSTKLEDSAMYFCASTNFDRGNSPLHFGNGTRLTVT.

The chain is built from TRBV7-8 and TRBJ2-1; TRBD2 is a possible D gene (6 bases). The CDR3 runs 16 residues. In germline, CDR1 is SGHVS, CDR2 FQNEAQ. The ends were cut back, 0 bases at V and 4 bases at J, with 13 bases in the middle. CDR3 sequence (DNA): TGTGCCAGCAGCTTAGCGGGCGGGGTAGGTTACAATGAGCAGTTCTTC. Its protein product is CASSLAGGVGYNEQFF.

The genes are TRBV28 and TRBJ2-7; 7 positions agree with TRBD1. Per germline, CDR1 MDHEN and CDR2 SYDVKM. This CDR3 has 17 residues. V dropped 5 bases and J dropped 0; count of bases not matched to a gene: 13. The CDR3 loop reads CASSPPLGDRSSYEQYF. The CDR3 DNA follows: TGTGCCAGCAGTCCTCCATTGGGGGACAGAAGCTCCTACGAGCAGTACTTC.

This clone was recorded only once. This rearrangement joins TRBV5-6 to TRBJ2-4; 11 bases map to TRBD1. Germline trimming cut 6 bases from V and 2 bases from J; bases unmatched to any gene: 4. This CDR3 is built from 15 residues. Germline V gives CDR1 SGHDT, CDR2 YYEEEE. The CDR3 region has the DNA TGTGCCAGCACGGACAGGGGGCGAACCAAAAACATTCAGTACTTC. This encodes CASTDRGRTKNIQYF. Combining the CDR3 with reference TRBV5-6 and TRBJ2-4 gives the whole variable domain DAGVTQSPTHLIKTRGQQVTLRCSPKSGHDTVSWYQQALGQGPQFIFQYYEEEERQRGNFPDRFSGHQFPNYSSELNVNALLLGDSALYLCASTDRGRTKNIQYFGAGTRLSVL.

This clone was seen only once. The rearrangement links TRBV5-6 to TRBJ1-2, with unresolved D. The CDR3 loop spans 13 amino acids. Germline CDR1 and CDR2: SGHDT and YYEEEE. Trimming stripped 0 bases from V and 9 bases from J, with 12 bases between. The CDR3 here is CASSLDLRGSYTF. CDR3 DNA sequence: TGTGCCAGCAGCTTGGACTTGAGAGGGAGCTACACCTTC.

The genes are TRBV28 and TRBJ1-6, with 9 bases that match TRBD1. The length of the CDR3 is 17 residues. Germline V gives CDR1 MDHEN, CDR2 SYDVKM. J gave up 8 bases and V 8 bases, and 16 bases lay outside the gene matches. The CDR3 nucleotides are TGTGCCAGCTCCCAAGTTCACAGGGGGCCTTGGGATTCACCCCTCCACTTT. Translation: CASSQVHRGPWDSPLHF.